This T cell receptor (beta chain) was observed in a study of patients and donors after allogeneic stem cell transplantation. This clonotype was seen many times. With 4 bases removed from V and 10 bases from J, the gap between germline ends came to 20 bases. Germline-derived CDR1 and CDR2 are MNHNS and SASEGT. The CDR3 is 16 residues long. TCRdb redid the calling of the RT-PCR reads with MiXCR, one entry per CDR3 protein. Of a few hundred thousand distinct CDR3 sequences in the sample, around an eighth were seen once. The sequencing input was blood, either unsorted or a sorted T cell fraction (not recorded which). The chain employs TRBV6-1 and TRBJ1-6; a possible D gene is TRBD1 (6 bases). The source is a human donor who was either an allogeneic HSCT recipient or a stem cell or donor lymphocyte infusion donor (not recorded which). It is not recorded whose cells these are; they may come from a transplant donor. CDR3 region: CASSGARGQGRSPLHF. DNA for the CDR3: TGTGCCAGCAGTGGGGCTCGGGGGCAGGGTCGATCACCCCTCCACTTT.